The 3 T cell receptor beta chains in this list originate from one sample, sequenced in a study of cytomegalovirus exposure and HLA in healthy donors. Primers included in the PCR were 60 Vbeta and 13 Jbeta primers. Method: immunoSEQ multiplex PCR; TCRdb's copy keeps in-frame clones and lacks some. The table shows around 130,000 clones, with 85% to 90% occurring only once. The sample was PBMCs. The receptor source for this set is a woman in her twenties or thirties in good health and CMV-seropositive.

The CDR3 is CAWSFQGNTEAFF. CDR3 bases: TGTGCCTGGAGTTTCCAGGGGAACACTGAAGCTTTCTTT. J is TRBJ1-1 and V is TRBV30; D possibly corresponds to TRBD1 (5 bases). The CDR3 covers 13 residues. V was cut by 2 bases and J by 1 base, with 8 bases left in between. Germline CDR1 GTSNPN, CDR2 SVGIG (reference sequence). The full variable domain, rest sourced from reference TRBV30 and TRBJ1-1, is SQTIHQWPATLVQPVGSPLSLECTVEGTSNPNLYWYRQAAGRGLQLLFYSVGIGQISSEVPQNLSASRPQDRQFILSSKKLLLSDSGFYLCAWSFQGNTEAFFGQGTRLTVV.

This chain links TRBV7-2 with TRBJ2-7; D may be TRBD1 (5 bases). The CDR3 has 14 residues. The ends were cut back, 1 base at V and 7 bases at J, with 14 bases in the middle. From germline, CDR1 is SGHTA and CDR2 FQGNSA. DNA of the CDR3: TGTGCCAGCAGCTTAGGGCCAGGGCTTCGGGAGCAGTACTTC. This translates into CASSLGPGLREQYF.

This rearrangement joins TRBV6-1 to TRBJ2-1; 13 bases are a match to TRBD2. The ends lost 4 bases at V and 3 bases at J; junction bases unmatched: 0. The CDR3 spans 15 residues. The germline gives CDR1 MNHNS, CDR2 SASEGT. Written as DNA, the CDR3 is TGTGCCAGCAGTGGACTAGCGGGGGGCTACAATGAGCAGTTCTTC. Translating it yields CASSGLAGGYNEQFF.